The 32 T cell receptor beta chains in this list originate from one sample, sequenced in a study of blood T cell repertoires in COVID-19. The method was immunoSEQ multiplex PCR; TCRdb's version includes in-frame clones alone and lacks a portion of them. The sample lists some 150,000 clones, around 84% occurring once. Sequenced input: peripheral blood. The receptors shown here come from an older man with acute or convalescent COVID-19.

The J gene is TRBJ2-2, the V gene TRBV19, with 10 bases that match TRBD1. Losses at the gene ends were 4 bases for V and 4 bases for J; bases not matched to a gene: 9. The CDR3 runs 17 residues. Germline V gene data show CDR1 as LNHDA and CDR2 as SQIVND (reference sequence). The CDR3 here is CASSTQRQGAGTGELFF. CDR3 sequence (DNA): TGTGCCAGTAGTACCCAACGACAGGGGGCGGGCACCGGGGAGCTGTTTTTT.

The chain carries TRBV3-1 (or the pseudogene TRBV3-2) and TRBJ1-1; 7 nucleotides match TRBD1. The CDR3 has 16 residues. Looked up from germline, CDR1 is LGHDT and CDR2 is YNNKEL (reference sequence). V was clipped by 6 bases and J by 0 bases; unmatched bases: 10. The CDR3 is CASSRWDSRMNTEAFF. The CDR3 DNA sequence: TGTGCCAGCAGTCGATGGGACAGTAGAATGAACACTGAAGCTTTCTTT.

The genes are TRBV9 and TRBJ2-1; weak D call: TRBD2 (5 bases). Germline CDR1 and CDR2: SGDLS and YYNGEE. This CDR3 comprises 15 residues. V lost 4 bases to trimming and J lost 0 bases, with 11 bases between them. Here the CDR3 DNA reads TGTGCCAGCAGCCCAGGACTGGACTCCTACAATGAGCAGTTCTTC. It is translated as CASSPGLDSYNEQFF.

This sequence joins TRBV3-1 (or the pseudogene TRBV3-2) and TRBJ2-3; 12 positions match TRBD1. Germline CDR1 reads LGHDT; CDR2 reads YNNKEL (reference sequence). This CDR3 has 18 amino acids. Trimming cost V 0 bases and J 5 bases; bases outside gene matches: 9. CDR3 nucleotides: TGTGCCAGCAGCCAAGATCTGGTCGGGACAGGGGGCTTAGATACGCAGTATTTT. Translated, it gives CASSQDLVGTGGLDTQYF.

In this sample, this clone turned up once. This chain connects TRBV3-1 (or the pseudogene TRBV3-2) to TRBJ2-3; tentatively, D is TRBD2 (5 bases). Germline CDR1 LGHDT, CDR2 YNNKEL (reference sequence). Between the trimmed V and J ends, which lost 2 bases and 0 bases, there was a span of 9 bases. This CDR3 is 15 amino acids long. In nucleotides, the CDR3 is TGTGCCAGCAGCCAACGCGGGTATAGCACAGATACGCAGTATTTT. Translating it yields CASSQRGYSTDTQYF.

The chain uses TRBV6-2 or TRBV6-3 and TRBJ2-7; D perhaps matches TRBD2 (5 bases). V was shortened by 4 bases and J by 9 bases, with 10 bases between the two germline ends. The CDR3 length is 11 residues. Germline lookup yields CDR1 MNHEY and CDR2 SVGEGT. CDR3: CASSSPEGQYF. The CDR3 DNA is TGTGCCAGCAGTTCCCCTGAGGGGCAGTACTTC.

V is TRBV11-1 and J is TRBJ2-7; tentative D call: TRBD2 (6 bases). Looked up from germline, CDR1 is SGHAT and CDR2 is FQDESV (reference sequence). The CDR3 has 14 residues. The V end was cut by 5 bases, the J end by 2 bases, with 13 bases between. Here the CDR3 DNA reads TGTGCCAGCAGCCGCACGGGCGGGGCCTACGAGCAGTACTTC. Translation gives CASSRTGGAYEQYF.

The DNA of the CDR3 is TGTGCCAGCAGCCAGGTCCTAGCGGGACTCAATGAGCAGTTCTTC. Protein sequence: CASSQVLAGLNEQFF. V and J are TRBV3-1 (or the pseudogene TRBV3-2) and TRBJ2-1; 9 bases are a match to TRBD2. CDR3 size: 15 residues. Unmatched junction bases numbered 6, after V lost 3 bases and J lost 6 bases. Germline V gene lookup returns CDR1 LGHDT and CDR2 YNNKEL (reference sequence).

The chain recombines TRBV3-1 (or the pseudogene TRBV3-2) with TRBJ2-7, with 10 bases that match TRBD2. J gave up 1 base and V 4 bases, and 4 bases lay outside the gene matches. Germline CDR1 is LGHDT and CDR2 is YNNKEL (reference sequence). CDR3 length equals 15 residues. This CDR3 reads CASSLGTSVSYEQYF. The CDR3 region has the DNA TGTGCCAGCAGCCTCGGGACTAGCGTATCCTACGAGCAGTACTTC.

This CDR3 is CASSQRGVGNTEAFF. The CDR3 bases are TGTGCCAGCAGCCAAAGAGGAGTCGGGAACACTGAAGCTTTCTTT. V is TRBV14 and J is TRBJ1-1; D uncertain. The CDR3 is 15 amino acids. V dropped 2 bases and J dropped 1 base, with 11 bases sitting between them. Germline CDR1 and CDR2: SGHDN and FVKESK. Complete variable domain (other parts from reference TRBV14 and TRBJ1-1): EAGVTQFPSHSVIEKGQTVTLRCDPISGHDNLYWYRRVMGKEIKFLLHFVKESKQDESGMPNNRFLAERTGGTYSTLKVQPAELEDSGVYFCASSQRGVGNTEAFFGQGTRLTVV.

This clone was detected only once. CDR3 coding DNA: TGTGCCAGCTATGACTCATTTCAGGGTATTAGGCCCCTCTCTGGGGCCAACGTCCTGACTTTC. Translating it yields CASYDSFQGIRPLSGANVLTF. This chain joins TRBV6-4 and TRBJ2-6; D possibly corresponds to TRBD1 (5 bases). Germline assignment: CDR1 MRHNA and CDR2 SNTAGT. V lost 8 bases and J 0 bases, leaving 29 bases between the germline ends. CDR3 size: 21 residues.

The chain uses TRBV9 and TRBJ2-5; unclear D gene. The germline V gene encodes CDR1 SGDLS and CDR2 YYNGEE. The CDR3 is 15 residues long. Trimming shortened V by 1 base and J by 1 base, and 11 bases separated the two germline ends. The CDR3 nucleotides read TGTGCCAGCAGCGTAACCATCACGAGCCAAGAGACCCAGTACTTC. Encoded protein: CASSVTITSQETQYF.

This chain uses TRBV6-1 with TRBJ1-3; 11 bases are shared with TRBD1. V shed 4 bases and J 4 bases; nucleotides not matched to a gene: 6. This CDR3 spans 16 amino acids. CDR1 MNHNS and CDR2 SASEGT come from the germline V gene. The CDR3 coding sequence is TGTGCCAGCAGTGTAGTGGGACAGGGGGTCGGAAACACCATATATTTT. Its translation: CASSVVGQGVGNTIYF.

The chain employs TRBV11-2 and TRBJ2-7; D may be TRBD2 (6 bases). CDR3 length: 15 residues. CDR1 SGHAT and CDR2 FQNNGV come from the germline V gene. Between the trimmed V and J ends, which lost 4 bases and 3 bases, there was a span of 16 bases. Here the CDR3 reads CASSSPGLALYEQYF. The CDR3 bases are TGTGCCAGCAGCTCCCCGGGCCTAGCGCTCTACGAGCAGTACTTC.

This clone was counted between two and nine times. This chain joins TRBV24-1 and TRBJ2-2, with unresolved D. Trimming removed 1 base at V and 7 bases at J, with 12 bases between. Germline V gene data show CDR1 as KGHDR and CDR2 as SFDVKD. The CDR3 sequence is 15 residues long. The CDR3 spells CATSDFGGAYGELFF. DNA of the CDR3: TGTGCCACCAGTGATTTCGGCGGCGCCTACGGGGAGCTGTTTTTT.

CDR3 in DNA: TGTGCCAGCAGCCAAAACAGGGGGCAAGGTCAGCCCCAGCATTTT. Its translation: CASSQNRGQGQPQHF. The chain recombines TRBV3-1 (or the pseudogene TRBV3-2) with TRBJ1-5; 9 nucleotides align to TRBD1. This CDR3 region has 15 residues. CDR1 and CDR2 (germline): LGHDT, YNNKEL (reference sequence). V was clipped by 2 bases and J by 6 bases; unmatched bases: 5.

This chain links TRBV6-5 with TRBJ2-1, with TRBD1 matching over 7 bases. The CDR3 extends over 15 amino acids. The J segment lost 0 bases and the V segment lost 4 bases, leaving 3 bases of the junction unmatched. Per the germline V gene, CDR1 is MNHEY and CDR2 is SVGAGI. CDR3 in amino acids: CASSLTGSSYNEQFF. CDR3 bases: TGTGCCAGCAGTTTGACAGGGAGCTCCTACAATGAGCAGTTCTTC.

The gene calls are TRBV30 and TRBJ2-1; tentative D call: TRBD2 (6 bases). The CDR3 has 13 amino acids. Trimming took 0 bases from V and 5 from J, leaving 8 bases between them. The germline gives CDR1 GTSNPN, CDR2 SVGIG (reference sequence). The CDR3 spells CAWSVGGHNEQFF. The CDR3 DNA reads TGTGCCTGGAGTGTAGGAGGGCACAATGAGCAGTTCTTC.

This chain uses TRBV19 with TRBJ2-1, with 13 bases aligning to TRBD2. The V gene's germline CDR1 is LNHDA and CDR2 SQIVND (reference sequence). V trimming: 7 bases; J trimming: 10 bases; junction bases outside the gene matches: 7. This CDR3 spans 14 amino acids. CDR3 amino acids: CASKRTSGREEQFF. CDR3 sequence (DNA): TGTGCCAGTAAAAGGACTAGCGGGAGAGAGGAGCAGTTCTTC.

This chain links TRBV6-5 with TRBJ2-1, with a tentative D call TRBD1 (6 bases). Germline assignment: CDR1 MNHEY and CDR2 SVGAGI. The CDR3 runs to 15 residues. V was trimmed by 5 bases and J by 5 bases, leaving 16 bases between them. The CDR3 nucleotides are TGTGCCAGCAGTAGGGGGAATAGGTTCAACAATGAGCAGTTCTTC. As protein: CASSRGNRFNNEQFF.

This chain connects TRBV24-1 to TRBJ1-2; D perhaps matches TRBD1 (5 bases). V was shortened by 2 bases and J by 10 bases, with 19 bases between the two germline ends. CDR3 length: 15 residues. The germline V gene encodes CDR1 KGHDR and CDR2 SFDVKD. CDR3 loop: CATSDSRGGVVAYTF. CDR3 DNA sequence: TGTGCCACCAGTGATTCACGGGGCGGGGTAGTAGCCTACACCTTC.

The chain employs TRBV6-5 and TRBJ1-1, with unresolved D. CDR3 size: 13 residues. Germline CDR1 MNHEY, CDR2 SVGAGI. V was clipped by 5 bases and J by 11 bases, with 18 bases between them. The CDR3 nucleotides are TGTGCCAGCAGTAGCGGTAGAGGGTTGCGGGCTTTCTTT. Translating it yields CASSSGRGLRAFF.

The chain has TRBV9 and TRBJ1-6; D may be TRBD1 (5 bases). This CDR3 spans 15 amino acids. Trimming took 4 bases from V and 6 from J, leaving 14 bases between them. Germline V gene lookup returns CDR1 SGDLS and CDR2 YYNGEE. The CDR3 is CASSSRESLNSPLHF. The CDR3 coding sequence is TGTGCCAGCAGCTCCAGGGAATCGCTTAATTCACCCCTCCACTTT.

The chain combines TRBV5-8 with TRBJ2-7, with TRBD2 identical over 7 bases. CDR3 length: 15 residues. Germline assignment: CDR1 SGHTS and CDR2 YDEGEE. Trimming took 0 bases from V and 3 from J; bases not matched to a gene: 6. DNA of the CDR3: TGTGCCAGCAGCTTGGAAGCGGGATGGAGCTACGAGCAGTACTTC. Encoded protein: CASSLEAGWSYEQYF.

The V gene is TRBV6-5, the J gene TRBJ1-1; no reliable D call. The germline V and J ends were trimmed by 0 bases and 1 base, with 9 bases remaining between them. The germline CDR1 and CDR2 sequences are MNHEY and SVGAGI. This CDR3 comprises 15 residues. CDR3 DNA sequence: TGTGCCAGCAGTTACTCGGGCGCAACGAACACTGAAGCTTTCTTT. Amino acids: CASSYSGATNTEAFF.

The rearrangement uses TRBV28 and TRBJ2-1; the D gene is possibly TRBD2 (6 bases). Germline CDR1 is MDHEN and CDR2 is SYDVKM. The CDR3 has 16 residues. The germline V and J ends were trimmed by 6 bases and 10 bases, with 25 bases remaining between them. The CDR3 DNA follows: TGTGCCAGCAGCGCTAGGCGGTGGCTAGCGATGAAAGAGCAGTTCTTC. Residues: CASSARRWLAMKEQFF.

CDR3 in amino acids: CASSYDRGIGNSPLHF. The CDR3 region has the DNA TGTGCCAGCAGTTACGACAGGGGCATAGGTAATTCACCCCTCCACTTT. The V call is TRBV6-5, the J call TRBJ1-6; 8 nucleotides match TRBD1. Germline lookup yields CDR1 MNHEY and CDR2 SVGAGI. The V segment lost 2 bases and the J segment 6 bases; nucleotides outside the gene matches: 6. There are 16 residues in the CDR3.

Of note for this clone: Different DNA sequences within this sample yield the same CDR3. The V and J genes are TRBV18 and TRBJ2-5; possibly TRBD1 for D (5 bases). Per the germline V gene, CDR1 is KGHSH and CDR2 is LQKENI. Trimming removed 3 bases from V and 2 bases from J, with 7 bases in between. There are 13 residues in the CDR3. The CDR3 reads CASSPDIQETQYF. In nucleotides, the CDR3 is TGTGCCAGCTCACCGGACATTCAAGAGACCCAGTACTTC.

V is TRBV3-1 (or the pseudogene TRBV3-2) and J is TRBJ2-1, with D perhaps TRBD2 (5 bases). V was trimmed by 0 bases and J by 8 bases, leaving 11 bases between them. CDR1 is LGHDT, CDR2 YNNKEL, per germline (reference sequence). This CDR3 has 14 amino acids. CDR3 nucleotide sequence: TGTGCCAGCAGCCAAGATGGGAGTAGCTATGAGCAGTTCTTC. Its protein is CASSQDGSSYEQFF.

The chain couples TRBV5-4 to TRBJ1-2, with 7 bases fitting TRBD1. The CDR3 is 16 residues long. With 3 bases clipped from V and 1 base from J, the junction kept 9 bases outside the gene matches. In germline, CDR1 is SGHNT, CDR2 YYREEE (reference sequence). For the CDR3, the DNA is TGTGCCAGCAGCTCAGACGGTTCAGGGGGTAACTATGGCTACACCTTC. Translated, it gives CASSSDGSGGNYGYTF.

DNA of the CDR3: TGTGCCAGCAGCTTAGCCGGACTAGCGGGGGGCGAGCAGTACTTC. Encoded protein: CASSLAGLAGGEQYF. The V and J genes are TRBV11-2 and TRBJ2-7, with 14 bases aligning to TRBD2. The germline V gene encodes CDR1 SGHAT and CDR2 FQNNGV. The CDR3 has 15 amino acids. The trim removed 1 base at V and 6 bases at J, leaving 2 bases unmatched.

This clone was detected once. The V gene is TRBV7-8, the J gene TRBJ2-7; D perhaps matches TRBD1 (6 bases). CDR1 SGHVS and CDR2 FQNEAQ come from the germline V gene. The CDR3 totals 15 residues. V gave up 6 bases and J gave up 5 bases, with 20 bases separating them. This CDR3 reads CASRRQALWLDEQYF. CDR3 coding DNA: TGTGCCAGCAGACGACAGGCCCTATGGCTCGACGAGCAGTACTTC.